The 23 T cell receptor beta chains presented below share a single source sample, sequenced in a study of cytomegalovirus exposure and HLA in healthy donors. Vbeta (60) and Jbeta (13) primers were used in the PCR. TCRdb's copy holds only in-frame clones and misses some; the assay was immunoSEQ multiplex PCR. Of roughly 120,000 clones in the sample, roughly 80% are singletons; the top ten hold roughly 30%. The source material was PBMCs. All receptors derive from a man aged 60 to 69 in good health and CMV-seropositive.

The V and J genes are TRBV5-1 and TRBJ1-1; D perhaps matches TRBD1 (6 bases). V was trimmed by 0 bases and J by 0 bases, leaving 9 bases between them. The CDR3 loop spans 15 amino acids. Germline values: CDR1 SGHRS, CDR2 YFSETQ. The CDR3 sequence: CASSLARGMNTEAFF. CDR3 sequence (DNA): TGCGCCAGCAGCTTGGCCAGGGGTATGAACACTGAAGCTTTCTTT.

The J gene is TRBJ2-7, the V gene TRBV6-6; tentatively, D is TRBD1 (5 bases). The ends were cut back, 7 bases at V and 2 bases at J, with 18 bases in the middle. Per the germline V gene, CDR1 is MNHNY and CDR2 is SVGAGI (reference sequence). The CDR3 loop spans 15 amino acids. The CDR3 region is CASTDTPQGTYEQYF. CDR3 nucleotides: TGTGCCAGCACAGACACCCCCCAGGGCACCTACGAGCAGTACTTC.

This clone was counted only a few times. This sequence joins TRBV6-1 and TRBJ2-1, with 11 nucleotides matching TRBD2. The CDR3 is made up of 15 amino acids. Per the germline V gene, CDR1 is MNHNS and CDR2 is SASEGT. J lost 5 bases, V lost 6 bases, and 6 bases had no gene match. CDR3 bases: TGTGCCAGCAGCTCCGGGACTAGCGGACACAATGAGCAGTTCTTC. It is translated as CASSSGTSGHNEQFF.

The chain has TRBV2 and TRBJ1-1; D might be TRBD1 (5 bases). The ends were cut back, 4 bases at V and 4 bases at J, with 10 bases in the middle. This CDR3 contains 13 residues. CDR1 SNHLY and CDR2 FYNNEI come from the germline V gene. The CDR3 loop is CASSAGRGTEAFF. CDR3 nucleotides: TGTGCCAGCAGTGCAGGGAGGGGCACTGAAGCTTTCTTT.

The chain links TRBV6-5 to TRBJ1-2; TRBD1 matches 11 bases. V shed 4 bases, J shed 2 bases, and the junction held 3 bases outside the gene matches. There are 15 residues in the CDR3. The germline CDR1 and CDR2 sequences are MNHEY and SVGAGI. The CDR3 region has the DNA TGTGCCAGCAGTTCCTGGACAGGGGGCAACTATGGCTACACCTTC. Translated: CASSSWTGGNYGYTF.

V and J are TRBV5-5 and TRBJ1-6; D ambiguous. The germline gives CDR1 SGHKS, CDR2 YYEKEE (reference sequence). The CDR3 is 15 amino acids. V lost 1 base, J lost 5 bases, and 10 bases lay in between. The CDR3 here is CASSLTTGHNSPLHF. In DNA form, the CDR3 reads TGTGCCAGCAGCTTGACGACGGGTCATAATTCACCCCTCCACTTT.

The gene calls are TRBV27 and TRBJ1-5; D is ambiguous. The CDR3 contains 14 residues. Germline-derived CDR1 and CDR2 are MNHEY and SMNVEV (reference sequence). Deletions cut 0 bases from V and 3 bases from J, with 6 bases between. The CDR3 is CASSLSQINQPQHF. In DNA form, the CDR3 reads TGTGCCAGCAGTTTATCTCAGATCAATCAGCCCCAGCATTTT.

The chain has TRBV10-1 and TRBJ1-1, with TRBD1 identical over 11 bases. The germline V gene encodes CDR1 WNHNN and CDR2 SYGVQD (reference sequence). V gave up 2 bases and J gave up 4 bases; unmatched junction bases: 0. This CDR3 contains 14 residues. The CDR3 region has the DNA TGCGCCAGCAGTGAGGGACAGGGGGCCACTGAAGCTTTCTTT. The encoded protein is CASSEGQGATEAFF.

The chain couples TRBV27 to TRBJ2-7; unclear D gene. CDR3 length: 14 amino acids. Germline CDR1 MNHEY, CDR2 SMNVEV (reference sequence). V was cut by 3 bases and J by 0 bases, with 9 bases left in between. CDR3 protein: CASSLLSSSYEQYF. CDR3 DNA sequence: TGTGCCAGCAGTTTGCTTAGTAGCTCCTACGAGCAGTACTTC.

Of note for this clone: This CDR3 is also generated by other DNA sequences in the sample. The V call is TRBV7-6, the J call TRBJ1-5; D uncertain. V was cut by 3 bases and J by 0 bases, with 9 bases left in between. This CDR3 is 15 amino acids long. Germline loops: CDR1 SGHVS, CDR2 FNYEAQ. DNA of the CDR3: TGTGCCAGCAGCTTGAGCGGTAATAGCAATCAGCCCCAGCATTTT. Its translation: CASSLSGNSNQPQHF. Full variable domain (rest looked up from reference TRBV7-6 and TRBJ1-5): GAGVSQSPRYKVTKRGQDVALRCDPISGHVSLYWYRQALGQGPEFLTYFNYEAQQDKSGLPNDRFSAERPEGSISTLTIQRTEQRDSAMYRCASSLSGNSNQPQHFGDGTRLSIL.

The CDR3 nucleotides read TGTGCCAGCAGGGTGATGACAGGAGCTAACTATGGCTACACCTTC. Translated: CASRVMTGANYGYTF. The chain carries TRBV28 and TRBJ1-2; D is perhaps TRBD1 (6 bases). V was trimmed by 6 bases and J by 0 bases, leaving 14 bases between them. The germline V gene encodes CDR1 MDHEN and CDR2 SYDVKM. This CDR3 comprises 15 residues.

This chain's CDR3 is CASSLLTGVAEQFF. The CDR3 DNA reads as TGTGCCAGCAGTTTGCTCACAGGGGTGGCTGAGCAGTTCTTC. This chain joins TRBV27 and TRBJ2-1; 7 nucleotides agree with TRBD1. V lost 3 bases to trimming and J lost 9 bases; unmatched junction nucleotides: 8. CDR3 length: 14 amino acids. CDR1 and CDR2 (germline): MNHEY, SMNVEV (reference sequence).

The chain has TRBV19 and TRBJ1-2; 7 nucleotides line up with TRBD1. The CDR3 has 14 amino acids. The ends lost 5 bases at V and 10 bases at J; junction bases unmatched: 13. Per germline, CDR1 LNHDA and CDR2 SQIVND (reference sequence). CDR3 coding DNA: TGTGCCAGTAGTCTATATCACAGGGGTGGTGACTACACCTTC. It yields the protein CASSLYHRGGDYTF.

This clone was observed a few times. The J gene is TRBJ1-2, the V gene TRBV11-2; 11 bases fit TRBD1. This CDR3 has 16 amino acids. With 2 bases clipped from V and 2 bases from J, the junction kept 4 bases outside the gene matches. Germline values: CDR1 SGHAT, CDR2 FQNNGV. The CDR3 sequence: CASSLPGQGVNYGYTF. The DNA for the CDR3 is TGTGCCAGCAGCTTACCGGGACAGGGGGTGAACTATGGCTACACCTTC. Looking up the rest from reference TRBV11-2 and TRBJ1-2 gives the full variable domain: EAGVAQSPRYKIIEKRQSVAFWCNPISGHATLYWYQQILGQGPKLLIQFQNNGVVDDSQLPKDRFSAERLKGVDSTLKIQPAKLEDSAVYLCASSLPGQGVNYGYTFGSGTRLTVV.

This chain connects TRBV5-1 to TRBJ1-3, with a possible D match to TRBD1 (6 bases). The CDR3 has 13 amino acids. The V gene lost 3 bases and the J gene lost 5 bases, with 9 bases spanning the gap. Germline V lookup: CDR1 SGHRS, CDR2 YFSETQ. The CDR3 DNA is TGCGCCAGCAGCTATGGACAGAGAAACACCATATATTTT. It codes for CASSYGQRNTIYF.

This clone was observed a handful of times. CDR3: CASSGRGGQPQHF. In DNA form, the CDR3 reads TGTGCCAGCAGCGGTAGGGGAGGCCAGCCCCAGCATTTT. The chain is built from TRBV2 and TRBJ1-5; tentatively, D is TRBD1 (5 bases). V lost 6 bases to trimming and J lost 7 bases, with 13 bases between them. This CDR3 has 13 amino acids. The germline gives CDR1 SNHLY, CDR2 FYNNEI. Combining the CDR3 with reference TRBV2 and TRBJ1-5 gives the whole variable domain EPEVTQTPSHQVTQMGQEVILRCVPISNHLYFYWYRQILGQKVEFLVSFYNNEISEKSEIFDDQFSVERPDGSNFTLKIRSTKLEDSAMYFCASSGRGGQPQHFGDGTRLSIL.

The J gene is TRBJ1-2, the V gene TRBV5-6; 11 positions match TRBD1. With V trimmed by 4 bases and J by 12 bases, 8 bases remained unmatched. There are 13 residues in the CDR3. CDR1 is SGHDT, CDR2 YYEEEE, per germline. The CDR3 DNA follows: TGTGCCAGCAGCCAAGGGACAGGGGGGGTCCACACCTTC. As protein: CASSQGTGGVHTF.

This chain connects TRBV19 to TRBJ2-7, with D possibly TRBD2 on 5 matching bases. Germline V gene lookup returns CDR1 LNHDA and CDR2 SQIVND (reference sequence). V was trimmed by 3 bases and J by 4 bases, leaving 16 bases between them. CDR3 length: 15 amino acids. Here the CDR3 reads CASSIIRSGWYEQYF. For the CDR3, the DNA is TGTGCCAGTAGTATTATTCGTTCGGGGTGGTACGAGCAGTACTTC.

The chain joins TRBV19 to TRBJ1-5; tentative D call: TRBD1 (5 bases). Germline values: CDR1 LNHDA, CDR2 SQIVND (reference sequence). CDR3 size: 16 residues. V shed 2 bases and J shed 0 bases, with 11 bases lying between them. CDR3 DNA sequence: TGTGCCAGTAGTATAACAGGTAGGACTAGCAATCAGCCCCAGCATTTT. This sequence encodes CASSITGRTSNQPQHF.

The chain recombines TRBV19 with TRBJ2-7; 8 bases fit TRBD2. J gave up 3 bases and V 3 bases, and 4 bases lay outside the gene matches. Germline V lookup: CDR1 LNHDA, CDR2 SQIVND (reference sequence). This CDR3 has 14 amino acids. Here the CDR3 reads CASSIVGTSYEQYF. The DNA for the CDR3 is TGTGCCAGTAGTATCGTCGGGACTAGCTACGAGCAGTACTTC.

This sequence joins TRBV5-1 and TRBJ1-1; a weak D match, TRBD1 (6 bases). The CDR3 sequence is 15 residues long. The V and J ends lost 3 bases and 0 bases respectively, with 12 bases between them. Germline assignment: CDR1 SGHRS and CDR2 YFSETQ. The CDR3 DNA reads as TGCGCCAGCAGCTATTTCACAGGGTTGAACACTGAAGCTTTCTTT. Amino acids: CASSYFTGLNTEAFF.

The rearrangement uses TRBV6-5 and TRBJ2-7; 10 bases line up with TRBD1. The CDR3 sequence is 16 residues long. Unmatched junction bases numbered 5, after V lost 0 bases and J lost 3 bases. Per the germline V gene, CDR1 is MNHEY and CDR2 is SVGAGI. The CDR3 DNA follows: TGTGCCAGCAGTTACTCCGTCCGGGACAGGGGCTACGAGCAGTACTTC. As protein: CASSYSVRDRGYEQYF.

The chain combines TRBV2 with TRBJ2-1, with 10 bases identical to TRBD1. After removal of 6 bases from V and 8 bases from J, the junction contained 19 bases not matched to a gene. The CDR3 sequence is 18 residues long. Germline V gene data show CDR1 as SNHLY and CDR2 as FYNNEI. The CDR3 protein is CASRLKNTRDRGSDEQFF. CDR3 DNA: TGTGCCAGCAGACTTAAAAATACCCGGGACAGGGGAAGCGATGAGCAGTTCTTC.